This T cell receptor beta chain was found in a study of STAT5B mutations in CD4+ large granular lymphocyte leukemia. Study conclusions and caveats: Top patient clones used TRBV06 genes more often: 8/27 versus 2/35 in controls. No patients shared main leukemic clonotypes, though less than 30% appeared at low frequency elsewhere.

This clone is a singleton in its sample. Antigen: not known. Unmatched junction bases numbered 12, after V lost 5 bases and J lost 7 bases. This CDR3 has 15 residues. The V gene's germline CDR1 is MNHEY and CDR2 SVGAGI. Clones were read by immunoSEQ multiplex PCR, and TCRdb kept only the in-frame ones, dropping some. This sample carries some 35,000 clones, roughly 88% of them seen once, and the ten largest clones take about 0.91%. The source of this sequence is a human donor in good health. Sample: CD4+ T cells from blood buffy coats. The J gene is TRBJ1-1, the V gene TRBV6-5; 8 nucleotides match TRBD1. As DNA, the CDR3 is TGTGCCAGCAGTCGGACAGGGTTTGCCTTCAGTGAAGCTTTCTTT. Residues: CASSRTGFAFSEAFF.